In this sample, the clone carrying this TCR beta chain turned up once. The data stem from a study of cytomegalovirus exposure and HLA in healthy donors. CDR3 length: 15 residues. Germline assignment: CDR1 SGHVS and CDR2 FQNEAQ. Unmatched junction bases numbered 7, after V lost 5 bases and J lost 4 bases. PCR employed 60 Vbeta and 13 Jbeta primers. Assay used: immunoSEQ multiplex PCR; TCRdb lists only in-frame clones, some missing. The sample carries around 150,000 clones, roughly 80% recorded once. This TCR was recovered from a woman between 45 and 65 years old in good health and CMV-seronegative. The specimen was PBMCs. V and J are TRBV7-8 and TRBJ2-1; TRBD1 aligns across 8 bases. The CDR3 spells CASSIRTGTYNEQFF. Written as DNA, the CDR3 is TGTGCCAGCAGCATAAGGACAGGGACGTACAATGAGCAGTTCTTC.